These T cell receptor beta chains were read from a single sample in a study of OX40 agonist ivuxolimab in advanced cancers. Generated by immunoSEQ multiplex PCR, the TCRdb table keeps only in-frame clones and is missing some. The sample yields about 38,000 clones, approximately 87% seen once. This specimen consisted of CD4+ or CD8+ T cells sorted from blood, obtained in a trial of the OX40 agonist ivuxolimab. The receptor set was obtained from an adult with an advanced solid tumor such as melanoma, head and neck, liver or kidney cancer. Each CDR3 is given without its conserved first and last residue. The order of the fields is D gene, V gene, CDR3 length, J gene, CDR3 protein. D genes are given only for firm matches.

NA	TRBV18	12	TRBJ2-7	ASSTNPGPDEQY
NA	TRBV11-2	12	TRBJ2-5	ASSQTPSQETQY
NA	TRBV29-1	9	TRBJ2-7	SVEGGAEQY
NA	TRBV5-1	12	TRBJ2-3	ASSLRTDTDTQY
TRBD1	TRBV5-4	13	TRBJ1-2	ASSLGGQGNYGYT
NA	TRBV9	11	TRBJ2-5	ASSVGGGETQY
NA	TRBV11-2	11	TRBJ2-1	ASSLDWGAEQF
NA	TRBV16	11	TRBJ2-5	ASSQGGQETQY
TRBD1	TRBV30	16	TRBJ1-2	AWSVRGDRQPEVVGYT
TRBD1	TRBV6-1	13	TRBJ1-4	ASSEGQGAGEKLF
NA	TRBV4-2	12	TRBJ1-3	ASSTRLSGNTIY
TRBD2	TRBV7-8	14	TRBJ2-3	ASSPRTSGFTDTQY
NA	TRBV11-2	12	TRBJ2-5	ASSLEGGVGTQY
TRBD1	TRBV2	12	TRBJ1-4	ASRPRQGNEKLF
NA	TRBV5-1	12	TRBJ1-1	ASRTAVTTTEAF
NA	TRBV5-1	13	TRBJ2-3	ASSLGTARTDTQY
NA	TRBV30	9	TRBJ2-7	AWRTRREQY
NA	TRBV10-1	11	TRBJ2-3	ASSDSAGDTQY
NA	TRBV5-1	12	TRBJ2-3	ASSLAGYPDTQY
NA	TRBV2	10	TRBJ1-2	ASSEGLSGYT
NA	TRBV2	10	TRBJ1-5	ASNGGNQPQH
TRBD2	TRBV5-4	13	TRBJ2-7	ASSDPSGGAVEQY
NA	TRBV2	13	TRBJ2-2	ASSRLGQNTGELF
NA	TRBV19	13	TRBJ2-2	ASSPRLQGTGELF
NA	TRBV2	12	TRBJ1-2	ASRERSGRYGYT
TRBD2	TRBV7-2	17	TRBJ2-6	ASSRLLREGPTGANVLT
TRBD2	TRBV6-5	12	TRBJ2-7	ASSSRLAGYEQY
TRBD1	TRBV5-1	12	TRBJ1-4	ASSWTGKNEKLF
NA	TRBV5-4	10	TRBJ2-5	ASSGQTETQY
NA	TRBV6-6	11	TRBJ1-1	ASSYGMNTEAF
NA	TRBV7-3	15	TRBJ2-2	ASSPKGGLMNTGELF
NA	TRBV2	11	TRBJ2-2	ASRKTGTGELF
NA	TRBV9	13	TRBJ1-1	ASSMKTRGPTEAF
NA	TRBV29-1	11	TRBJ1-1	SVAQGSNTEAF
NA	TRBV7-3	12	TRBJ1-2	ASSLNQGGSGYT
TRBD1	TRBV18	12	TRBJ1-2	ASSPGQTNYGYT
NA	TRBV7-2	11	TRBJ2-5	ASSSEGQETQY
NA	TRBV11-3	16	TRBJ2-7	ASSSETGLGESGNEQY
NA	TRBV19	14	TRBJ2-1	ASSLLGSGSYNEQF
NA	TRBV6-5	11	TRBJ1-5	ASSRGHYQPQH
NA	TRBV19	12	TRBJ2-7	ASSKEGPHYEQY
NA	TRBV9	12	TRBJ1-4	ASSVGPFNEKLF
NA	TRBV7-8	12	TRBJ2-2	ASSPPSGGGELF
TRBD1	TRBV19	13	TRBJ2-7	ASALGQGASYEQY
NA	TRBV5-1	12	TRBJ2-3	ASSPQKSTDTQY
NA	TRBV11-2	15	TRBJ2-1	ASSLDLLVVANNEQF
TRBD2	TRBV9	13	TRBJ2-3	ASSVLAGGRDTQY
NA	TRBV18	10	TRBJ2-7	ASSPPNSEQY
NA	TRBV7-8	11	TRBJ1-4	ASSKATNEKLF
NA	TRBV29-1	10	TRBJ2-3	SVEKEADTQY
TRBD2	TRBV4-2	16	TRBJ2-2	ASSQEGGLAGDTGELF
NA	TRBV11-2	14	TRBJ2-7	ASSRWGGDRAHEQY
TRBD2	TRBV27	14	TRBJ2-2	ASRTIAGGNTGELF
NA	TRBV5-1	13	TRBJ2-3	ASSRLTLSTDTQY
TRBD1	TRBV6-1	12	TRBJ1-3	ASTDRGSGNTIY
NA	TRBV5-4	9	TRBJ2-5	ASSGGETQY
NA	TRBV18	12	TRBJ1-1	ASSLGGEGTEAF
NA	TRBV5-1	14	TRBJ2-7	ASAGPRGSNNYEQY